These 8 T cell receptor beta chains came from one sample sequenced in a study of T cell repertoires in cytomegalovirus infection (dated by TCRdb to between 2019 and 2020). Their antigen targets remain unknown. The treatment or condition label of this sample denotes: in vitro stimulation with specific CMV peptide epitopes to enrich CMV-specific T cells. TCRdb names Illumina HiSeq 1500 as the instrument used. TCRdb reanalyzed the raw reads on its own, using fastp at Q25 for trimming and MiXCR for clone calling, and kept in-frame beta chains. CDR3 protein duplicates are merged, each entry listing the most common genes and DNA. The sample data list roughly 920,000 distinct CDR3 sequences, and around 30% of these were observed just once. Over 13% of the sample rests with the top ten. The specimen comprised cultured CD8+ T cells from PBMCs, sampled from culture after CMV antigen stimulation. These receptors all stem from a human donor in good health (CMV status not recorded). Some clones in this sample may be carry-over from other donors' samples.

This clonotype was seen only a few times. J is TRBJ2-7 and V is TRBV7-9; D is unclear. With 5 bases removed from V and 0 bases from J, the gap between germline ends came to 14 bases. This CDR3 contains 15 residues. In germline, CDR1 is SEHNR, CDR2 FQNEAQ (reference sequence). The CDR3 DNA follows: TGTGCCAGCAGCGCCTCGGGCGGTCGCTCCTACGAGCAGTACTTC. Translating it yields CASSASGGRSYEQYF.

This clonotype was counted many times. The rearrangement joins TRBV7-2 to TRBJ2-1; D is unclear. The V end was cut by 1 base, the J end by 0 bases, with 13 bases between. The CDR3 covers 17 residues. Germline loops: CDR1 SGHTA, CDR2 FQGNSA. CDR3 sequence (DNA): TGTGCCAGCAGCTTAGGGTCCCACGCGAGCTCCTACAATGAGCAGTTCTTC. It codes for CASSLGSHASSYNEQFF. Full variable domain (remainder filled in from reference TRBV7-2 and TRBJ2-1): GAGVSQSPSNKVTEKGKDVELRCDPISGHTALYWYRQSLGQGLEFLIYFQGNSAPDKSGLPSDRFSAERTGGSVSTLTIQRTQQEDSAVYLCASSLGSHASSYNEQFFGPGTRLTVL.

Many counts were recorded for this clonotype. This chain links TRBV7-2 with TRBJ1-6; no clear D. The V gene lost 5 bases and the J gene lost 6 bases, with 11 bases spanning the gap. The CDR3 loop spans 14 amino acids. CDR1 SGHTA and CDR2 FQGNSA come from the germline V gene. This CDR3 reads CASSQGLGNSPLHF. DNA of the CDR3: TGTGCCAGCAGCCAAGGACTGGGTAATTCACCCCTCCACTTT.

The chain is built from TRBV7-9 and TRBJ1-6, with 7 bases matching TRBD1. After removal of 8 bases from V and 0 bases from J, the junction contained 4 bases not matched to a gene. This CDR3 is 15 amino acids long. Germline lookup yields CDR1 SEHNR and CDR2 FQNEAQ (reference sequence). The CDR3 region is CASAEGASYNSPLHF. The DNA of the CDR3 is TGTGCCAGCGCGGAGGGGGCCTCCTATAATTCACCCCTCCACTTT.

A few counts support this clonotype. This chain connects TRBV5-6 to TRBJ2-3; possibly TRBD1 for D (5 bases). The CDR3 runs 14 residues. Germline V gene data show CDR1 as SGHDT and CDR2 as YYEEEE. V shed 6 bases and J shed 4 bases, with 15 bases lying between them. The CDR3 DNA follows: TGTGCCAGCACCTGGGGCAGGGTCTCAGATACGCAGTATTTT. Translating gives CASTWGRVSDTQYF.

The chain recombines TRBV28 with TRBJ1-5; D remains unclear. CDR3 length: 15 amino acids. The ends were cut back, 1 base at V and 1 base at J, with 8 bases in the middle. Germline-derived CDR1 and CDR2 are MDHEN and SYDVKM. CDR3 region: CASSLLLVSNQPQHF. The CDR3, as DNA: TGTGCCAGCAGTTTATTGTTGGTGAGCAATCAGCCCCAGCATTTT.

This rearrangement joins TRBV6-6 to TRBJ1-4; D is unresolved. V was clipped by 4 bases and J by 8 bases, with 8 bases between them. The germline CDR1 and CDR2 sequences are MNHNY and SVGAGI (reference sequence). The CDR3 runs to 12 residues. CDR3 nucleotide sequence: TGTGCCAGCAGTTCGGCTCCAGAAAAACTGTTTTTT. Amino acids: CASSSAPEKLFF.

The genes are TRBV7-6 and TRBJ2-1; the D gene is possibly TRBD2 (6 bases). The CDR3 loop spans 14 amino acids. Germline-derived CDR1 and CDR2 are SGHVS and FNYEAQ. With 4 bases removed from V and 8 bases from J, the gap between germline ends came to 15 bases. CDR3 amino acids: CASSWEALGDEQFF. CDR3 sequence (DNA): TGTGCCAGCAGCTGGGAGGCCCTGGGTGATGAGCAGTTCTTC.